This T cell receptor beta chain was profiled in a study of shared clonotypes between healthy human individuals. Per sorted-subset replicate PCR, input was 200 to 250 ng DNA, representing tens of thousands of T cell genomes. Sequencing was performed with immunoSEQ multiplex PCR; in TCRdb, only in-frame clones are kept and a portion is missing. The table lists over a million clones, about 80% of them singletons. Germline-derived CDR1 and CDR2 are GTSNPN and SVGIG (reference sequence). V was clipped by 0 bases and J by 8 bases, with 10 bases between them. This CDR3 region has 12 residues. Every donor, a Caucasian adult, lived in Nashville, Tennessee.

V gene TRBV30 combines with J gene TRBJ1-1; D uncertain. The sequence was obtained from a man between 18 and 29 years old in good health. Some clones in this sample may be carry-over from other donors' samples. What was sequenced was memory CD4+ T cells from PBMCs. Subset denoted: CD45RA-negative fraction. The CDR3 region is CAWSVQYKEAFF. The CDR3 DNA sequence: TGTGCCTGGAGTGTACAGTATAAGGAAGCTTTCTTT.